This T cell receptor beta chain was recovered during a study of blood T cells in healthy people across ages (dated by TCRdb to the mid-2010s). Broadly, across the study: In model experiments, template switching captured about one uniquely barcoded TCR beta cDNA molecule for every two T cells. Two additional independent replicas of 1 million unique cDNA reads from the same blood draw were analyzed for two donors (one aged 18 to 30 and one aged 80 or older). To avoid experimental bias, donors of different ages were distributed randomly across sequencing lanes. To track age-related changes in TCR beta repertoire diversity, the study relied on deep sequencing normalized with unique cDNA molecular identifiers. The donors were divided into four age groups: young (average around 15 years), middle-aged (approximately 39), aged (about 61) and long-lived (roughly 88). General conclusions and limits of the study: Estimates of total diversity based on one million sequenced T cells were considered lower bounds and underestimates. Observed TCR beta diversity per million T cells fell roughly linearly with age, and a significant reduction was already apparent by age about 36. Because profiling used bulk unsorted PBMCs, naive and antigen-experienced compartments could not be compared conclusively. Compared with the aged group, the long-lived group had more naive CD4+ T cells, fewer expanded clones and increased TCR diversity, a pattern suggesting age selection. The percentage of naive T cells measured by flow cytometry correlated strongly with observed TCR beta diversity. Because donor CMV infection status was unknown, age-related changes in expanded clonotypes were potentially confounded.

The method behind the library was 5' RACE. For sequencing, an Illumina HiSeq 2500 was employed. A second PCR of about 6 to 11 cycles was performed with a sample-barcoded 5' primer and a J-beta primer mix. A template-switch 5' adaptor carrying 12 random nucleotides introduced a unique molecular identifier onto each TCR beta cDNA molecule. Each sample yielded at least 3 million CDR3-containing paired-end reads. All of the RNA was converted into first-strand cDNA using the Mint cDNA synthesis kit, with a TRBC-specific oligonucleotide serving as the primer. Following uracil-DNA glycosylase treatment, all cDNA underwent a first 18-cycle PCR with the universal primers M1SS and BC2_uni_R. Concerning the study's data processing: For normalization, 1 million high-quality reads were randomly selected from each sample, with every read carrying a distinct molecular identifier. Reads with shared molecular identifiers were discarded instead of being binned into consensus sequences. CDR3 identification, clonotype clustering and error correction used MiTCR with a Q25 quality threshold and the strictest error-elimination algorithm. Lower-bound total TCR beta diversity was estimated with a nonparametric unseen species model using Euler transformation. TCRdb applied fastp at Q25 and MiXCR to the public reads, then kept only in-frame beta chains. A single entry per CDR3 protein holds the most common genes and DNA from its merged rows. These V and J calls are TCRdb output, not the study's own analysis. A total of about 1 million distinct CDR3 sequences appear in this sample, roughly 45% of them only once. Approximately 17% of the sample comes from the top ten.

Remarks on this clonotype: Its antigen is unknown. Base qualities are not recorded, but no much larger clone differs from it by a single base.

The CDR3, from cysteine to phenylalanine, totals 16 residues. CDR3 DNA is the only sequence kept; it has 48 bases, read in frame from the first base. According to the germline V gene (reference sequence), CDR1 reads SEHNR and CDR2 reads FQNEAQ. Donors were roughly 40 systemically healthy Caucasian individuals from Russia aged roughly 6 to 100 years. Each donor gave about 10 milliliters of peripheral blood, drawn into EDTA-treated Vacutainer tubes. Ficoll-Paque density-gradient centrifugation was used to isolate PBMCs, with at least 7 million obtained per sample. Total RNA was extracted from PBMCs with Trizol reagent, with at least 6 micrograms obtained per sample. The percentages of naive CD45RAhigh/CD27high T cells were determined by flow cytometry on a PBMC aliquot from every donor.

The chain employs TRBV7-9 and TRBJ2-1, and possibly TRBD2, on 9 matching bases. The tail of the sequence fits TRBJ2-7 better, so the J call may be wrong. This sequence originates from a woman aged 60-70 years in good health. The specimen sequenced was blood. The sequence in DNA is TGTGCCAGCAGCTCAGCGGGGGGACAGGCGGTTTACGAGCAGTACTTC. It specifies CASSSAGGQAVYEQYF.